This T cell receptor (beta chain) was recovered during a study of siplizumab effects on memory and regulatory T cells. General study results and limits: Siplizumab caused a significant drop in alloreactive sequences traceable to unstimulated CD4+ memory cells. Naive T cells were seemingly more diverse than memory cells, and major contributions to the alloresponse seemed to be made by them.

This CDR3 has 13 amino acids. The germline CDR1 and CDR2 sequences are SSHAT and FNYEAQ (reference sequence). Assaying covered 10^5 or so TCR templates per sample. Measured with immunoSEQ multiplex PCR; TCRdb has only the in-frame clones, and not every one. Of about 40,000 clones in the sample, 89% were seen once. About this clone itself: What it recognizes is unknown. Relative to the germline gene, one junction end is altered; a read error may explain this.

Naive, memory, effector memory and TEMRA subsets, all unstimulated, were sequenced in three donor pairs. Source material: naive CD4+ T cells sorted from blood. This sequence was found in a human donor in good health. The chain combines TRBV7-7 with TRBJ2-7; 9 bases are shared with TRBD1. CDR3 region: CASSPGQGDEQYF. CDR3 in DNA: TGTGCTAGCAGCCCGGGACAGGGCGACGAGCAGTACTTC.